The entry below describes one T cell receptor beta chain. The antigen is undetermined. The sample is drawn from a study of molecular identifiers for immune sequencing clone quantification. Turning to the study itself: Replicate RNA from roughly 21,000 or 96,000 naive CD8 T cells formed five aliquots; four were sequenced. Study-wide findings and caveats: One cell's worth of spiked Jurkat TCR RNA was reportedly detectable among about a million naive cells.

From the PCR reads, TCRdb called clonotypes with MiXCR, one entry per CDR3 protein. The table has roughly 630,000 distinct CDR3 sequences, 25% seen once. When naive CD8 T cells were sorted, they were gated as CD8+CD4-CCR7+CD45RA+. Trimming took 4 bases from V and 6 from J, leaving 16 bases between them. This CDR3 contains 14 residues. Per the germline V gene, CDR1 is SGHTA and CDR2 is FQGNSA. The specimen was naive CD8+ T cells from blood, with Jurkat cell RNA spiked in. Subset of the sample: FACS-sorted CD8+CD4-CCR7+CD45RA+ naive T cells. This TCR was recovered from a human donor in good health. Some libraries in this study had Jurkat cell RNA spiked in. V and J are TRBV7-2 and TRBJ2-7, with D hard to call. CDR3 region: CASSSVTPASEQYF. The CDR3 DNA follows: TGTGCCAGCAGCTCAGTTACCCCAGCAAGCGAGCAGTACTTC.